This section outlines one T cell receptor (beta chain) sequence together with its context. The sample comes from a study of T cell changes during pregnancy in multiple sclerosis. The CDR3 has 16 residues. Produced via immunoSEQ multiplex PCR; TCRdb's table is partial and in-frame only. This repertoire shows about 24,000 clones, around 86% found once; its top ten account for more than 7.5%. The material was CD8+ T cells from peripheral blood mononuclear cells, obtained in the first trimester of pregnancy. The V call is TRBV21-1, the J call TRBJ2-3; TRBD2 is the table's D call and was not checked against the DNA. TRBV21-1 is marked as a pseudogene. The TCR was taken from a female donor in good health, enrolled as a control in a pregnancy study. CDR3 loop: CASRVGIAVMQDTQYF. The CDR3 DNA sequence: TGTGCCAGCAGAGTAGGAATAGCAGTCATGCAAGATACGCAGTATTTT.